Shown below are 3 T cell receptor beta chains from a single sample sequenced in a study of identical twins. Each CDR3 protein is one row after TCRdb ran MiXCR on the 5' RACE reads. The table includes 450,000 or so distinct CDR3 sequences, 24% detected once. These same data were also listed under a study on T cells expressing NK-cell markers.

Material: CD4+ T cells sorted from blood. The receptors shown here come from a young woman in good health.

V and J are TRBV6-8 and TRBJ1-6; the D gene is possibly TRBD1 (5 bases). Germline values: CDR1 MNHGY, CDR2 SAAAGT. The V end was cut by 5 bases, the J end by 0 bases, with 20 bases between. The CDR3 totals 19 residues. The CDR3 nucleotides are TGTGCCAGCAGTGAGGGGAAAGTCAACTCGAGCTCCTATAATTCACCCCTCCACTTT. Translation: CASSEGKVNSSSYNSPLHF.

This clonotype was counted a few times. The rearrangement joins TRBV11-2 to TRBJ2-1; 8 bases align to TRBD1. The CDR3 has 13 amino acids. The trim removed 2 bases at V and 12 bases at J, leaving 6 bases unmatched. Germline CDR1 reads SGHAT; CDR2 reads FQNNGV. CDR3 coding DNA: TGTGCCAGCAGCTTACCCCTCGGGACAGGGCAGTTCTTC. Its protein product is CASSLPLGTGQFF.

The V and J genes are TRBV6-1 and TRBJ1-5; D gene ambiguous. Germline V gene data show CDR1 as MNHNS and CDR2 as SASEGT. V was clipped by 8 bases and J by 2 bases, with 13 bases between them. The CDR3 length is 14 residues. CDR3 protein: CASGPAFRNQPQHF. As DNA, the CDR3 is TGTGCCAGCGGTCCGGCGTTTCGCAATCAGCCCCAGCATTTT.